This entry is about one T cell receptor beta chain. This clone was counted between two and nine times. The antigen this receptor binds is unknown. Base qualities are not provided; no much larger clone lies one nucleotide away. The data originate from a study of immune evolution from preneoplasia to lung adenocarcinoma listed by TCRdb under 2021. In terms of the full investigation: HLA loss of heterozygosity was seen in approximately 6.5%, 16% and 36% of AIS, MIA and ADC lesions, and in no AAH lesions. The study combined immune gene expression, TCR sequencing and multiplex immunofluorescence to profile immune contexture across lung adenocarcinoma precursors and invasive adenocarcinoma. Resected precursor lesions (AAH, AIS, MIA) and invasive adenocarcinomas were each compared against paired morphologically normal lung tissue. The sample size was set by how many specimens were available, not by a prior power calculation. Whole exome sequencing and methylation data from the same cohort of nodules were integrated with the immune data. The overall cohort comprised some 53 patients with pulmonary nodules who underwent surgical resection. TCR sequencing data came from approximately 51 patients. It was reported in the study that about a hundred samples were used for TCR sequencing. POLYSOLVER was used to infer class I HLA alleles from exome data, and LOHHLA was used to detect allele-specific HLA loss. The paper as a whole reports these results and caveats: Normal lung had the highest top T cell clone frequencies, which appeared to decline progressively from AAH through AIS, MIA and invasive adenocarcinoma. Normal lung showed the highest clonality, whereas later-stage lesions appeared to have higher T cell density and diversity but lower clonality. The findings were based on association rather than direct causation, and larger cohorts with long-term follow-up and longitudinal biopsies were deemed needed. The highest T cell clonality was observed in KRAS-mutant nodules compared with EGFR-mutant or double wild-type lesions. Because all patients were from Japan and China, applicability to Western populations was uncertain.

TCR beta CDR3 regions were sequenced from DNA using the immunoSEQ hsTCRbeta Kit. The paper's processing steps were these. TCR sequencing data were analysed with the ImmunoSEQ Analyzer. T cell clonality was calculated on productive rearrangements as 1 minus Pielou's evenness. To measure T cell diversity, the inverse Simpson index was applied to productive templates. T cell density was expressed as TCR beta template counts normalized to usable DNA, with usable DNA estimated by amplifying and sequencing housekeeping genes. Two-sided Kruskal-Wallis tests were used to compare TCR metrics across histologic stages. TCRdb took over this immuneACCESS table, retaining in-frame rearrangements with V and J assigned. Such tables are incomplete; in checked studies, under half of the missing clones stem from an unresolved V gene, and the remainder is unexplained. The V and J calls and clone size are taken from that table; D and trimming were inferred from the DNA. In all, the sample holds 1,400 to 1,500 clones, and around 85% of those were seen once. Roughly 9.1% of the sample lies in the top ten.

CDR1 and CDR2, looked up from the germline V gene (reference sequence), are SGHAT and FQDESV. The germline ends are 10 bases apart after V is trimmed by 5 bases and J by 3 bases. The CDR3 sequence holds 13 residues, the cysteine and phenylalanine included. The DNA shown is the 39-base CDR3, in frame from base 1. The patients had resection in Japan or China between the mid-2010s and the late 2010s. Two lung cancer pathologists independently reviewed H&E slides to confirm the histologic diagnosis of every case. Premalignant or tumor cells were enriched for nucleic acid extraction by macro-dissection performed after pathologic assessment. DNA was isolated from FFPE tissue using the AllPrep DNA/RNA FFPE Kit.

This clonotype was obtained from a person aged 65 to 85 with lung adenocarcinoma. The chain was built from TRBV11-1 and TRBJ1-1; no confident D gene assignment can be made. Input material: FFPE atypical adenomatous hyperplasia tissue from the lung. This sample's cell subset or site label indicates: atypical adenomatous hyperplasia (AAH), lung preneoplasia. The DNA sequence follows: TGTGCCAGCAGCATCTCTTTCGACACTGAAGCTTTCTTT. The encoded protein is CASSISFDTEAFF.